The 12 T cell receptor beta chains presented below share a single source sample, sequenced in a study of shared clonotypes between healthy human individuals. The data were produced by immunoSEQ multiplex PCR, yet TCRdb's version contains in-frame clones alone and is incomplete. Of nearly 1 million clones detected, 70% to 85% appear once; the ten largest clones hold roughly 1.5%. The sample consisted of memory CD4+ T cells sorted from blood. Noted subset: CD45RA-negative fraction. These TCRs come from a man aged 18 to 29 in good health.

The chain links TRBV4-1 to TRBJ1-1; the D is unclear. Deletions cut 4 bases from V and 4 bases from J, with 13 bases between. CDR3 length equals 14 residues. The germline V gene has CDR1 MGHRA and CDR2 YSYEKL. The CDR3: CASSPAPGITEAFF. DNA of the CDR3: TGCGCCAGCAGCCCCGCCCCGGGGATCACTGAAGCTTTCTTT.

J is TRBJ1-1 and V is TRBV6-6; 8 nucleotides agree with TRBD1. The CDR3 has 13 amino acids. The germline V gene encodes CDR1 MNHNY and CDR2 SVGAGI (reference sequence). Trimming at V came to 4 bases and at J to 8 bases, leaving 6 bases not matched to a gene. The CDR3 is CASSWAGGEEAFF. In DNA, the CDR3 is TGTGCCAGCAGTTGGGCAGGGGGCGAGGAAGCTTTCTTT.

This clone occurred a few times. The rearrangement links TRBV29-1 to TRBJ2-1, with D unresolved. Trimming stripped 0 bases from V and 10 bases from J, with 13 bases between. Germline V gene lookup returns CDR1 SQVTM and CDR2 ANQGSEA. The CDR3 is 13 amino acids. The CDR3 DNA reads as TGCAGCGTTGAAGATCAAAGGTGGCTAGAGCAGTTCTTC. Translation: CSVEDQRWLEQFF.

This clone was seen only a few times. V and J are TRBV11-3 and TRBJ2-7; D remains ambiguous. The length of the CDR3 is 13 residues. Looked up from germline, CDR1 is SGHNT and CDR2 is YENEEA. V was shortened by 2 bases and J by 7 bases, with 12 bases between the two germline ends. DNA of the CDR3: TGTGCCAGCAGCTTAACCCCCCTCACAGAGCAGTACTTC. The encoded protein is CASSLTPLTEQYF.

This clone appeared a few times. The CDR3 DNA follows: TGCGCCAGCAGCTTGGCACAGGCGAACACTGAAGCTTTCTTT. Encoded protein: CASSLAQANTEAFF. The V call is TRBV5-1, the J call TRBJ1-1, with D possibly matching TRBD1 (5 bases). Germline CDR1 reads SGHRS; CDR2 reads YFSETQ. CDR3 length: 14 residues. Trimming cost V 0 bases and J 1 base, with 7 bases left between them.

The CDR3 region is CASTNRGNQPQHF. CDR3 coding DNA: TGTGCCAGTACTAACAGGGGCAATCAGCCCCAGCATTTT. The V and J genes are TRBV19 and TRBJ1-5; possible D gene TRBD1, 6 bases. The ends were cut back, 7 bases at V and 2 bases at J, with 9 bases in the middle. CDR1 LNHDA and CDR2 SQIVND come from the germline V gene (reference sequence). The CDR3 has 13 residues.

The J gene is TRBJ2-5, the V gene TRBV5-1; 8 bases agree with TRBD1. There are 16 residues in the CDR3. Germline trimming cut 2 bases from V and 4 bases from J; bases unmatched to any gene: 10. The germline CDR1 and CDR2 sequences are SGHRS and YFSETQ. For the CDR3, the DNA is TGCGCCAGCAGCTTTAGAGGACAGGGCAATCTAGAGACCCAGTACTTC. Translated, it gives CASSFRGQGNLETQYF.

DNA for the CDR3: TGCGCCAGCAGTGAGTCTCGGAACACCGGGGAGCTGTTTTTT. Protein sequence: CASSESRNTGELFF. The chain has TRBV10-1 and TRBJ2-2; no clear D. V was cut by 0 bases and J by 1 base, with 3 bases left in between. CDR3 length equals 14 residues. In germline, CDR1 is WNHNN, CDR2 SYGVQD (reference sequence).

CDR3 DNA sequence: TGTGCCAGCACCCTAACGCCAGCCGGGGGTGGCTACACCTTC. Translation: CASTLTPAGGGYTF. The chain couples TRBV28 to TRBJ1-2, with a possible D match to TRBD1 (5 bases). V was cut by 7 bases and J by 7 bases, with 19 bases left in between. Germline V gene data show CDR1 as MDHEN and CDR2 as SYDVKM. This CDR3 comprises 14 residues.

The chain joins TRBV29-1 to TRBJ1-2; no firm D call. V lost 4 bases, J lost 1 base, and 7 bases lay in between. The CDR3 has 12 residues. The germline V gene has CDR1 SQVTM and CDR2 ANQGSEA. In DNA form, the CDR3 reads TGCAGCGTTGGGAACCTTAACTATGGCTACACCTTC. This codes for CSVGNLNYGYTF.

The chain links TRBV29-1 to TRBJ1-1; 7 nucleotides agree with TRBD1. Germline V CDR1 and CDR2: SQVTM, ANQGSEA. This CDR3 comprises 14 residues. With 3 bases clipped from V and 8 bases from J, the junction kept 12 bases outside the gene matches. Written as DNA, the CDR3 is TGCAGCGTTGAGCCCCCTCACAGGGGCGGAGAAGCTTTCTTT. Translating gives CSVEPPHRGGEAFF.

The chain links TRBV20-1 to TRBJ2-5, with D unclear. The CDR3 is made up of 11 amino acids. Germline-derived CDR1 and CDR2 are DFQATT and SNEGSKA (reference sequence). V gave up 3 bases and J gave up 5 bases, with 7 bases separating them. CDR3 amino acids: CSARVEETQYF. In DNA form, the CDR3 reads TGCAGTGCTAGGGTAGAGGAGACCCAGTACTTC.